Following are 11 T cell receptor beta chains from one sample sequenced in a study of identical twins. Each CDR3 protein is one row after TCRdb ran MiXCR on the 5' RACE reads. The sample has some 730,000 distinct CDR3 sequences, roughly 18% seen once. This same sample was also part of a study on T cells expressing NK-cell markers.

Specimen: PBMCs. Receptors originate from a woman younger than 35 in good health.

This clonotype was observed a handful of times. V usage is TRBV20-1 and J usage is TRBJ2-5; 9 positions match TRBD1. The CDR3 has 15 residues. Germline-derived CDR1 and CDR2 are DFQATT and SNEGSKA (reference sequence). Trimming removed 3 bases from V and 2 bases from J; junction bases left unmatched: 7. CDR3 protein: CSASAGTGWQETQYF. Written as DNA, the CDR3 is TGCAGTGCTAGCGCTGGGACAGGGTGGCAAGAGACCCAGTACTTC.

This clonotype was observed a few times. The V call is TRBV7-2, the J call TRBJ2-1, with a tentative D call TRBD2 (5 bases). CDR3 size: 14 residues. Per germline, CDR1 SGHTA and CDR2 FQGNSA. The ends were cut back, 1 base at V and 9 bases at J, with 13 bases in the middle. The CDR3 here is CASSLVGLAGEQFF. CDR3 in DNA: TGTGCCAGCAGCTTAGTGGGCCTAGCAGGTGAGCAGTTCTTC.

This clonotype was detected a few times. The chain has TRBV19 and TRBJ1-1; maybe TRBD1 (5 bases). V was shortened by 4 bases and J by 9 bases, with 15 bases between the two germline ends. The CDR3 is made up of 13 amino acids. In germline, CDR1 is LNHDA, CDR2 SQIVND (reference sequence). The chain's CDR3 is CASSRGVHNKAFF. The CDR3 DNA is TGTGCCAGTAGTAGGGGGGTTCACAATAAAGCTTTCTTT.

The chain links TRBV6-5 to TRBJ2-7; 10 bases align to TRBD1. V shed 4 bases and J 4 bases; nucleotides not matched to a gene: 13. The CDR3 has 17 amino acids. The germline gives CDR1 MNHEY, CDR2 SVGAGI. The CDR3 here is CASSFYSPGQGRYEQYF. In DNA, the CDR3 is TGTGCCAGCAGTTTTTACTCTCCGGGACAGGGGAGGTACGAGCAGTACTTC.

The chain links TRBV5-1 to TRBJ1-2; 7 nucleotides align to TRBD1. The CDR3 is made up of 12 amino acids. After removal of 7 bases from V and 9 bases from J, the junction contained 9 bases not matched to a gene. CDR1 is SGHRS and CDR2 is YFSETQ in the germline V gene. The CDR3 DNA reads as TGCGCCAGCGGACAACTACAGGGGAGCTACACCTTC. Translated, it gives CASGQLQGSYTF.

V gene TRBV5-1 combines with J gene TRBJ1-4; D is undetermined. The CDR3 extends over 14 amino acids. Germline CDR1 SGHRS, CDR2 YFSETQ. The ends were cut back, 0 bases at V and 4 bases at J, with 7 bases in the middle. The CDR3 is CASSLDSFNEKLFF. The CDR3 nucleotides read TGCGCCAGCAGCTTGGACAGCTTTAATGAAAAACTGTTTTTT.

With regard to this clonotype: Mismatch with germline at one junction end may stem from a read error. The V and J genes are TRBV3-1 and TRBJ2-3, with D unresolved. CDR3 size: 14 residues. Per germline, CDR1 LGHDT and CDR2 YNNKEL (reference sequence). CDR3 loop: CASSQDLYTDTQYF. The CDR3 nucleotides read TGTGCCAGCAGTCAAGATCTCTACACAGATACGCAGTATTTT.

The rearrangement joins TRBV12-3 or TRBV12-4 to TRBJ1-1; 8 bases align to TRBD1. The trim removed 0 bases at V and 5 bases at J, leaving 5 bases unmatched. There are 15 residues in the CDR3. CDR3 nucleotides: TGTGCCAGCAGTTTAGCGCACAGGGGGTATACTGAAGCTTTCTTT. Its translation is CASSLAHRGYTEAFF.

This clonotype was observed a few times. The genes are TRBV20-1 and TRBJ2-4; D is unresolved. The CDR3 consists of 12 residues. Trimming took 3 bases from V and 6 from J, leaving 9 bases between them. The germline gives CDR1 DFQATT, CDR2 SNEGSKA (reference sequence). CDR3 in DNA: TGCAGTGCTAGTCCCTCCTTAAACATTCAGTACTTC. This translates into CSASPSLNIQYF.

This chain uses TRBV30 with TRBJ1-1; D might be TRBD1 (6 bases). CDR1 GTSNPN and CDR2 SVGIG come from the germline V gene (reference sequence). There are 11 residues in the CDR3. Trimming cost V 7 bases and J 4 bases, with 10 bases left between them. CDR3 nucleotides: TGTGCCTTACGAGGGGGCACTGAAGCTTTCTTT. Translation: CALRGGTEAFF. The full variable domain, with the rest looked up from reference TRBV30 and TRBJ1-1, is SQTIHQWPATLVQPVGSPLSLECTVEGTSNPNLYWYRQAAGRGLQLLFYSVGIGQISSEVPQNLSASRPQDRQFILSSKKLLLSDSGFYLCALRGGTEAFFGQGTRLTVV.

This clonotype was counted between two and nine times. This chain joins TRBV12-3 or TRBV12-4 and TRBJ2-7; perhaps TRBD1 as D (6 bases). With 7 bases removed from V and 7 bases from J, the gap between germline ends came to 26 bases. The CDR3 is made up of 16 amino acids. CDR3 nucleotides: TGTGCCAGCACTTACCGCCAGGGGACCCTTAGGGGGGAGCAGTACTTC. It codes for CASTYRQGTLRGEQYF.